These T cell receptor beta chains were read from a single sample in a study of blood T cell repertoires in COVID-19. Here immunoSEQ multiplex PCR was the method, and the copy in TCRdb shows in-frame clones only, minus some. The sample yields hundreds of thousands of clones, roughly 80% seen once. Sequencing was performed on peripheral blood. The receptors here all came from a woman older than 75 with COVID-19, enrolled during active disease. The CDR3 runs from the conserved cysteine through the conserved F or W. The D gene is left open where the match is weak. For some rows the clone size is stated as once, few or many, or as a class when expanded; others skip it.

v_call	d_call	clone_size	j_call	cdr3_nt	cdr3_aa
TRBV9	TRBD1	few	TRBJ1-6	TGTGCCAGCAGCGTAGGACAGGGTTCCTATAATTCACCCCTCCACTTT	CASSVGQGSYNSPLHF
TRBV6-2/TRBV6-3	NA	NA	TRBJ1-1	TGTGCCAGCAGTTATAACAGGGTGAACACTGAAGCTTTCTTT	CASSYNRVNTEAFF
TRBV6-5	NA	NA	TRBJ1-5	TGTGCCAGCAGTTCCGGGGGGGGAGGCCCTTATCAGCCCCAGCATTTT	CASSSGGGGPYQPQHF
TRBV10-1	NA	NA	TRBJ1-5	TGCGCCAGCAGTGGACGGGGTTCCAATCAGCCCCAGCATTTT	CASSGRGSNQPQHF
TRBV28	TRBD1	NA	TRBJ2-1	TGTGCCAGTTCCGGGACAGGGAAGGTTGAGCAGTTCTTC	CASSGTGKVEQFF
TRBV2	NA	NA	TRBJ1-2	TGTGCCAGCAGTGCGGAGGGCAGGGGCTACACCTTC	CASSAEGRGYTF
TRBV3-1/TRBV3-2	TRBD1	NA	TRBJ2-7	TGTGCCAGCAGCTTTGCGACAGGGATCGAGCAGTACTTC	CASSFATGIEQYF
TRBV7-3	TRBD1	NA	TRBJ2-7	TGTGCCAGCAGGTTGGCGGGACAGGGACACTACGAGCAGTACTTC	CASRLAGQGHYEQYF
TRBV6-4	NA	few	TRBJ2-1	TGTGCCAGCAGTGAAAGCTTAGGCGGCGATGAGCAGTTCTTC	CASSESLGGDEQFF
TRBV11-2	NA	few	TRBJ1-4	TGTGCCAGCAGCTTAGTAACAGGAGTAAGGGAAAAACTGTTTTTT	CASSLVTGVREKLFF
TRBV28	NA	NA	TRBJ2-1	TGTGCCAGCAGCCGACAGTACAATGAGCAGTTCTTC	CASSRQYNEQFF
TRBV12-3/TRBV12-4	NA	few	TRBJ2-1	TGTGCCAGCAGACGGGACATATACAATGAGCAGTTCTTC	CASRRDIYNEQFF
TRBV5-6	NA	NA	TRBJ1-2	TGTGCCAGCAGCTTGGAATTGCGGTTTGAGGGCTACACCTTC	CASSLELRFEGYTF
TRBV28	NA	NA	TRBJ1-6	TGTGCCAGCAGTGCGGGGCAGGAAGGGTCACCCCTCCACTTT	CASSAGQEGSPLHF
TRBV29-1	NA	NA	TRBJ1-5	TGCAGCGTTGCAGGGGACAATCAGCCCCAGCATTTT	CSVAGDNQPQHF
TRBV5-1	TRBD2	few	TRBJ2-7	TGCGCCAGCAGCTTGGACCTCAGCGGGAGGACCCCCGGGGAGCAGTACTTC	CASSLDLSGRTPGEQYF
TRBV5-4	NA	NA	TRBJ2-3	TGTGCCAGCAGCTCCGCAGGGTTCGCGGATACGCAGTATTTT	CASSSAGFADTQYF
TRBV5-1	TRBD1	NA	TRBJ1-1	TGCGCCAGCAGCTTGCCGACAGGGGGGTTGGGAGAAGCTTTCTTT	CASSLPTGGLGEAFF
TRBV18	NA	NA	TRBJ1-1	TGTGCCAGTACCCAGGGGTTGAACACTGAAGCTTTCTTT	CASTQGLNTEAFF
TRBV12-1	NA	NA	TRBJ1-5	TGTGCCAGCAGCCACCCGGGACAGGGGATCGTGCCCCAGCATTTT	CASSHPGQGIVPQHF
TRBV27	NA	NA	TRBJ2-5	TGTGCCAGCAGCGTGCTAACCCAGTACTTC	CASSVLTQYF
TRBV18	NA	NA	TRBJ1-1	TGTGCCAGCTCACCAACCTCTACGAACACTGAAGCTTTCTTT	CASSPTSTNTEAFF
TRBV24-1	NA	NA	TRBJ1-2	TGTGCCACCAGTGAATCACAGGGTTCGAGCTACACCTTC	CATSESQGSSYTF
TRBV7-9	TRBD2	once	TRBJ2-1	TGTGCCAGCAACCCCGGGGGGTATGAGCAGTTCTTC	CASNPGGYEQFF
TRBV2	NA	once	TRBJ1-1	TGTGCCAGCAGTTACAGGGTAAGGGAAGCTTTCTTT	CASSYRVREAFF
TRBV30	TRBD1	NA	TRBJ1-6	TGTGCCTGGGGTGGGACAGCCGGAAATTCACCCCTCCACTTT	CAWGGTAGNSPLHF